Described below is a single TCR beta chain sequence and its context. Treatment here: randomized to nivolumab then ipilimumab (arm A) or the reverse (arm B). The protocol was immunoSEQ multiplex PCR, while the TCRdb copy is restricted to in-frame clones and leaves out a portion. This table has roughly 12,000 clones, 60% to 80% appearing once. The sample belongs to a study of sequential checkpoint blockade in melanoma. The TCR sequence derives from a human donor with melanoma. The input for sequencing was CD8+ T cells sorted from blood (inferred from file names), taken from a patient given nivolumab and ipilimumab in sequence.

The CDR3 is CASSPFRRGQDGYTF. Here the CDR3 DNA reads TGTGCCAGCAGCCCCTTCCGCAGGGGGCAAGATGGCTACACCTTC. The chain is built from TRBV6-1 and TRBJ1-2, with TRBD1 identical over 8 bases. Unmatched junction bases numbered 12, after V lost 6 bases and J lost 6 bases. This CDR3 region has 15 residues. The germline CDR1 and CDR2 sequences are MNHNS and SASEGT.